A selection of T cell receptor beta chains follows, all from one sample in a study of technical replicates of blood from a handful of donors. TCRdb's copy holds only in-frame clones and misses some; the assay was immunoSEQ multiplex PCR. The sample lists fewer than 85,000 clones, roughly 94% occurring once. Source material: T cells isolated from PBMCs. Source of these receptors: a human donor in good health. CDR3s include the opening cysteine and the closing phenylalanine or tryptophan. Fields, in order: V gene, J gene, D gene, CDR3 DNA, CDR3 protein. A D gene is named only where the DNA matches it firmly.

TRBV27	TRBJ1-1	NA	TGTGCCAGCAGTTCGAATCCGGGACTAGAGGCTTTCTTT	CASSSNPGLEAFF
TRBV21-1	TRBJ1-2	NA	TGTGCCAGCAGCGCCCAGAACTACGGCCCCCACTTAAACTATGGCTACACCTTC	CASSAQNYGPHLNYGYTF
TRBV11-2	TRBJ1-1	NA	TGTGCCAGCAGCTTAGTGGTGGGGAGGGGAGCTTTCTTT	CASSLVVGRGAFF
TRBV7-9	TRBJ2-4	NA	TGTGCCAGCAGCCGACTTTACGCCAAAAACATTCAGTACTTC	CASSRLYAKNIQYF
TRBV7-9	TRBJ1-6	TRBD1	TGTGCCAGCAGCTTAAGGGACAGGGTAGACTCACCCCTCCACTTT	CASSLRDRVDSPLHF
TRBV10-3	TRBJ2-3	NA	TGTGCCATCAGTGAATTAGACCCTAGAACAGATACGCAGTATTTT	CAISELDPRTDTQYF
TRBV9	TRBJ1-2	NA	TGTGCCAGCAGCCTGGCCAGGGCCGGAGGCTACACCTTC	CASSLARAGGYTF
TRBV29-1	TRBJ1-5	NA	TGCAGCGTTAGGGACACCAATCAGCCCCAGCATTTT	CSVRDTNQPQHF
TRBV28	TRBJ1-2	NA	TGTGCCAGCAGCAAAGAGGGGGTTAGGGGTGGCTACACCTTC	CASSKEGVRGGYTF
TRBV7-6	TRBJ2-1	TRBD2	TGTGCCAGCAGCCGGGGGTCGGGACTAAACAATGAGCAGTTCTTC	CASSRGSGLNNEQFF
TRBV7-9	TRBJ1-5	NA	TGTGCCAGCAGCACCTCGGCGGAGGGTTCAGATCAGCCCCAGCATTTT	CASSTSAEGSDQPQHF